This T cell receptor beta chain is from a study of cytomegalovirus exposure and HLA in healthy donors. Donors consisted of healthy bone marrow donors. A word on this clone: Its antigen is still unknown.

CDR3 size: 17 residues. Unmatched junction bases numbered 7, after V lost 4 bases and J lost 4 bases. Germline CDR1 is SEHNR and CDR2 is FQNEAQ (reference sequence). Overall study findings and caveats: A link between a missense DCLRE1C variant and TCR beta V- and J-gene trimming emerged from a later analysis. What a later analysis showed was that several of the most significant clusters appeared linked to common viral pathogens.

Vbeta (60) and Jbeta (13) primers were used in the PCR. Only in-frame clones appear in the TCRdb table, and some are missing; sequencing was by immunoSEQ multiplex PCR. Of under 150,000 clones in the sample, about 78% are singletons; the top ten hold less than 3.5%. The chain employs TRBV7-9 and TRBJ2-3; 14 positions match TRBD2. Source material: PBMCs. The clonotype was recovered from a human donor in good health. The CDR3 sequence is CASSYPTSGRASDTQYF. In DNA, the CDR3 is TGTGCCAGCAGCTACCCGACTAGCGGGAGGGCCTCAGATACGCAGTATTTT. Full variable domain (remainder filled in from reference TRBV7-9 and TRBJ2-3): DTGVSQNPRHKITKRGQNVTFRCDPISEHNRLYWYRQTLGQGPEFLTYFQNEAQLEKSRLLSDRFSAERPKGSFSTLEIQRTEQGDSAMYLCASSYPTSGRASDTQYFGPGTRLTVL.